A single sample gave rise to the 7 T cell receptor beta chains below, sequenced in a study of cytomegalovirus exposure and HLA in healthy donors. Both 60 Vbeta primers and 13 Jbeta primers went into the PCR. Some clones are missing from TCRdb's copy, which holds only in-frame ones; the method was immunoSEQ multiplex PCR. Of under 200,000 clones listed, approximately 88% are singletons. Specimen: PBMCs. The receptors were sampled from a woman aged 45 to 65 in good health and CMV-seropositive.

This chain joins TRBV13 and TRBJ1-2; maybe TRBD1 (6 bases). CDR1 and CDR2 from the germline V gene are PRHDT and FYEKMQ (reference sequence). Between the trimmed V and J ends, which lost 0 bases and 2 bases, there was a span of 10 bases. This CDR3 is built from 15 residues. The CDR3 bases are TGTGCCAGCAGCTTAGGCTTAGGACAGAACTATGGCTACACCTTC. Translated, it gives CASSLGLGQNYGYTF.

V and J are TRBV4-1 and TRBJ1-5, with a possible D match to TRBD1 (6 bases). The V end lost 0 bases, the J end lost 0 bases, and 18 bases lay between the germline ends. There are 19 residues in the CDR3. The germline V gene encodes CDR1 MGHRA and CDR2 YSYEKL. CDR3 protein: CASSQEWAPRGGSNQPQHF. For the CDR3, the DNA is TGCGCCAGCAGCCAAGAATGGGCACCCCGAGGGGGTAGCAATCAGCCCCAGCATTTT.

V gene TRBV5-1 combines with J gene TRBJ2-6; 8 nucleotides line up with TRBD2. V shed 0 bases, J shed 9 bases, and the junction held 8 bases outside the gene matches. The CDR3 extends over 16 amino acids. Germline-derived CDR1 and CDR2 are SGHRS and YFSETQ. In DNA, the CDR3 is TGCGCCAGCAGCTTGGATCCGGGGGGGGCTTACAACGTCCTGACTTTC. The encoded protein is CASSLDPGGAYNVLTF.

The J gene is TRBJ1-1, the V gene TRBV2; D is uncertain. V was pared by 4 bases and J by 1 base, with 7 bases between. CDR1 is SNHLY, CDR2 FYNNEI, per germline. This CDR3 has 13 residues. CDR3: CASSVEGNTEAFF. The CDR3 nucleotides read TGTGCCAGCAGTGTTGAGGGGAACACTGAAGCTTTCTTT.

The chain couples TRBV6-6 to TRBJ1-3; the match to TRBD1 covers 8 bases. Looked up from germline, CDR1 is MNHNY and CDR2 is SVGAGI (reference sequence). V shed 0 bases, J shed 0 bases, and the junction held 1 base outside the gene matches. This CDR3 spans 16 amino acids. The CDR3: CASSYSGQGSGNTIYF. As DNA, the CDR3 is TGTGCCAGCAGTTACTCAGGACAGGGCTCTGGAAACACCATATATTTT.

V gene TRBV28 combines with J gene TRBJ1-4; D perhaps matches TRBD1 (6 bases). V lost 4 bases and J 8 bases, leaving 17 bases between the germline ends. The CDR3 totals 15 residues. Per germline, CDR1 MDHEN and CDR2 SYDVKM. This CDR3 reads CASSSTGSLSEKLFF. The CDR3 DNA sequence: TGTGCCAGCAGTTCGACAGGATCCCTCTCGGAAAAACTGTTTTTT.

The V call is TRBV7-2, the J call TRBJ2-3; D perhaps matches TRBD2 (5 bases). Germline V gene data show CDR1 as SGHTA and CDR2 as FQGNSA. V lost 4 bases to trimming and J lost 4 bases, with 9 bases between them. This CDR3 region has 13 residues. DNA for the CDR3: TGTGCCAGCAGCTACGAACTAGCAGATACGCAGTATTTT. Translation: CASSYELADTQYF.